The 10 T cell receptor beta chains in this list originate from one sample, sequenced in a study of blood T cell repertoires in COVID-19. Produced via immunoSEQ multiplex PCR; TCRdb's table is partial and in-frame only. This sample has some 180,000 clones, with roughly 84% found just once. Sequencing input: PBMCs or T cells enriched from blood (not recorded which). Every receptor here comes from a woman between 25 and 40 years old who had been exposed to COVID-19.

The genes are TRBV6-2 or TRBV6-3 and TRBJ1-5; TRBD1 agrees at 10 bases. The V segment lost 6 bases and the J segment 6 bases; nucleotides outside the gene matches: 14. This CDR3 contains 17 residues. The germline V gene has CDR1 MNHEY and CDR2 SVGEGT. DNA for the CDR3: TGTGCCAGCAGCCCCCTGGGACAGGGGCAGTCACTTCAGCCCCAGCATTTT. Protein product: CASSPLGQGQSLQPQHF.

The chain has TRBV3-1 (or the pseudogene TRBV3-2) and TRBJ2-1; 10 bases are shared with TRBD1. J lost 8 bases, V lost 4 bases, and 20 bases had no gene match. CDR1 LGHDT and CDR2 YNNKEL come from the germline V gene (reference sequence). CDR3 length: 19 amino acids. Written as DNA, the CDR3 is TGTGCCAGCAGCCTTTCGGGACAGGGGATATCGAATGTCTGGGATGAGCAGTTCTTC. The encoded protein is CASSLSGQGISNVWDEQFF.

The genes are TRBV10-3 and TRBJ1-1, with 7 bases fitting TRBD1. The V gene's germline CDR1 is ENHRY and CDR2 SYGVKD. Losses at the gene ends were 4 bases for V and 1 base for J; bases not matched to a gene: 9. The CDR3 sequence is 16 residues long. For the CDR3, the DNA is TGTGCCATCAGTGGGCTCGACAGGGACTCGAACACTGAAGCTTTCTTT. Encoded protein: CAISGLDRDSNTEAFF.

The V and J genes are TRBV7-9 and TRBJ1-2; D not certain. V was cut by 1 base and J by 4 bases, with 7 bases left in between. Germline CDR1 and CDR2: SEHNR and FQNEAQ (reference sequence). The CDR3 contains 13 residues. The CDR3 is CASSLEEGYGYTF. The DNA for the CDR3 is TGTGCCAGCAGCTTAGAAGAGGGCTATGGCTACACCTTC.

This chain joins TRBV6-5 and TRBJ1-5; unclear D gene. V was pared by 2 bases and J by 2 bases, with 10 bases between. This CDR3 spans 15 amino acids. The V gene's germline CDR1 is MNHEY and CDR2 SVGAGI. The CDR3 DNA sequence: TGTGCCAGCAGTTACGTGGGCGGGGGCAATCAGCCCCAGCATTTT. It specifies CASSYVGGGNQPQHF.

The chain uses TRBV7-9 and TRBJ1-4; 8 positions match TRBD1. The trim removed 5 bases at V and 7 bases at J, leaving 9 bases unmatched. Germline V gene data show CDR1 as SEHNR and CDR2 as FQNEAQ (reference sequence). The CDR3 spans 15 residues. CDR3 coding DNA: TGTGCCAGCAGCGCGGACAGGGTGGGGGGTGAAAAACTGTTTTTT. It encodes CASSADRVGGEKLFF.

The chain combines TRBV27 with TRBJ1-2; D might be TRBD1 (6 bases). The ends were cut back, 6 bases at V and 9 bases at J, with 11 bases in the middle. Germline CDR1 reads MNHEY; CDR2 reads SMNVEV (reference sequence). CDR3 length: 11 residues. Here the CDR3 reads CASRWGQSYTF. CDR3 nucleotide sequence: TGTGCCAGCAGGTGGGGGCAGAGCTACACCTTC.

The chain links TRBV5-1 to TRBJ1-6; weak D call: TRBD1 (5 bases). Per the germline V gene, CDR1 is SGHRS and CDR2 is YFSETQ. V lost 4 bases and J lost 8, with 10 bases in between. CDR3 length: 13 amino acids. CDR3 DNA: TGCGCCAGCAGCGAAGGGGTTGATTCACCCCTCCACTTT. This gives the protein CASSEGVDSPLHF.

The chain recombines TRBV19 with TRBJ2-1, with D maybe TRBD1 (5 bases). CDR3 length: 13 amino acids. Trimming took 5 bases from V and 10 from J, leaving 15 bases between them. CDR1 is LNHDA and CDR2 is SQIVND in the germline V gene (reference sequence). CDR3 nucleotide sequence: TGTGCCAGTAGTTATCAGGGTCAAGGAGAGCAGTTCTTC. It is translated as CASSYQGQGEQFF. The entire variable domain, with the rest obtained from reference TRBV19 and TRBJ2-1, is as follows: DGGITQSPKYLFRKEGQNVTLSCEQNLNHDAMYWYRQDPGQGLRLIYYSQIVNDFQKGDIAEGYSVSREKKESFPLTVTSAQKNPTAFYLCASSYQGQGEQFFGPGTRLTVL.

The chain has TRBV6-5 and TRBJ2-4; 7 bases agree with TRBD1. J gave up 8 bases and V 7 bases, and 2 bases lay outside the gene matches. Germline loops: CDR1 MNHEY, CDR2 SVGAGI. The CDR3 is 11 residues long. The CDR3 is CASTDRDIQYF. The CDR3 nucleotides are TGTGCCAGCACCGACAGGGACATTCAGTACTTC.